This entry features one T cell receptor beta chain sequence. Starting 14 to 28 days after autologous transplant, ipilimumab 1 mg/kg was given. The table came from immunoSEQ multiplex PCR; TCRdb's copy has only in-frame clones and leaves some out. The profile shows 10,000 to 15,000 clones, roughly 72% of them singletons. This sample is part of a study of ipilimumab plus nivolumab after autologous stem cell transplantation. Across the whole study: Typical patient got 5 ipilimumab doses and about eight nivolumab doses (median). DLBCL patients had primary refractory or relapsed disease.

V was trimmed by 8 bases and J by 6 bases, leaving 20 bases between them. CDR1 and CDR2 (germline): MNHNY, SVGAGI (reference sequence). The CDR3 runs 15 residues. The V gene is TRBV6-6, the J gene TRBJ1-5; TRBD1 is a possible D gene (6 bases). The origin of this receptor is a male donor with diffuse large B-cell lymphoma. This specimen was PBMCs, taken in a trial of ipilimumab plus nivolumab as post-transplant consolidation. The CDR3 is CASRPPGDPTQPQHF. The CDR3 DNA reads as TGTGCCAGCCGCCCCCCAGGGGATCCAACTCAGCCCCAGCATTTT.